The clone carrying this T cell receptor (beta chain) showed up many times. Its antigen is as yet unknown. TCR alpha and beta CDR3 regions were amplified from RNA using iRepertoire nested multiplex PCR. From the multiplex PCR reads, TCRdb called clonotypes with MiXCR, one entry per CDR3 protein. The table includes 44,000 or so distinct CDR3 sequences, around 22% detected once. The data stem from a study of glioma-infiltrating T cells. General study findings and limits: Tissue-blood divergence was below expectation in non-neoplastic patients, above in gliomas.

This CDR3 contains 13 residues. Trimming cost V 6 bases and J 5 bases; bases outside gene matches: 6. Germline CDR1 MNHNS, CDR2 SASEGT. The receptor's source is a human donor with low-grade glioma or glioblastoma, undergoing nonglioma brain surgery, or in good health (not recorded which). The sequenced material came from glioma tissue, nonneoplastic brain tissue, or PBMCs (not recorded which). The rearrangement links TRBV6-1 to TRBJ1-1, with 7 bases lining up with TRBD1. The CDR3 DNA reads TGTGCCAGCAGGGCGACAGGGCGAACTGAAGCTTTCTTT. This sequence encodes CASRATGRTEAFF.